This T cell receptor beta chain emerged from a study of T cell repertoires in cytomegalovirus infection. Study in general: Selection of CMV epitopes for the study included recently identified HLA-C-restricted and well-studied HLA-B-restricted ones. Shared public TCR beta signatures pointed to both CMV infection and a matching HLA type. Whole-study findings and limits: There were carriers of CMV plus the relevant HLA, and cumulative public TCR beta family frequency identified them. The ex vivo response showed dominance by HLA-C-restricted CMV-specific TCR beta clonotypes.

Unmatched junction bases numbered 9, after V lost 2 bases and J lost 5 bases. Germline V gives CDR1 MNHEY, CDR2 SVGAGI. The CDR3 length is 17 residues. TCRdb processed the reads anew with MiXCR; each CDR3 protein has one entry. Of hundreds of thousands of distinct CDR3 sequences in the sample, about two fifths were seen once. In its sample, this clonotype was seen a few times. The antigen is unknown. Sequenced material: cultured PBMCs, taken from culture after CMV antigen stimulation. The source is a human donor in good health (CMV status not recorded). Some clones in this sample may be carry-over from other donors' samples. This chain uses TRBV6-5 with TRBJ2-5; TRBD2 matches 12 bases. CDR3 in DNA: TGTGCCAGCAGTTACGTTCGTGGACTAGCGGGACGGGAGACCCAGTACTTC. Translating gives CASSYVRGLAGRETQYF.